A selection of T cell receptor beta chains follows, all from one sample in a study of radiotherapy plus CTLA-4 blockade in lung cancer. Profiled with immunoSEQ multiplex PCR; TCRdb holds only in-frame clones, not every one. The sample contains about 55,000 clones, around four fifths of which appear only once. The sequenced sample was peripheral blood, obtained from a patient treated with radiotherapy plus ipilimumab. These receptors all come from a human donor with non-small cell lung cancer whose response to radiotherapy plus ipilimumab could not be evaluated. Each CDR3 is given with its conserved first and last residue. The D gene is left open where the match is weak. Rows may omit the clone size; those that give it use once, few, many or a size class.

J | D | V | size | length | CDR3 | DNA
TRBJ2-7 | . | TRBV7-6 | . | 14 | CASSLEAASYEQYF | TGTGCCAGCAGCTTAGAGGCAGCGTCCTACGAGCAGTACTTC
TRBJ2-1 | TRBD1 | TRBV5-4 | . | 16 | CASSLGPGQGRNEQFF | TGTGCCAGCAGCTTGGGCCCCGGACAGGGGAGGAATGAGCAGTTCTTC
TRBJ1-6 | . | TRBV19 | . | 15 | CASSIVKGWNSPLHF | TGTGCCAGTAGTATAGTCAAGGGGTGGAATTCACCCCTCCACTTT
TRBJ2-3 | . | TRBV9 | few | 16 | CASSVVAGATTDTQYF | TGTGCCAGCAGCGTAGTTGCGGGGGCCACCACAGATACGCAGTATTTT
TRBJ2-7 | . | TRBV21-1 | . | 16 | CASSNAGTSGSYEQYF | TGTGCCAGCAGCAACGCCGGGACTAGCGGGAGTTACGAGCAGTACTTC
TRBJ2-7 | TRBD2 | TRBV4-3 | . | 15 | CASSPGREGVGEQYF | TGCGCCAGCAGCCCTGGGAGGGAGGGTGTTGGCGAGCAGTACTTC
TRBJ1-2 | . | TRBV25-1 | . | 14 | CASSEPGGLYGYTF | TGTGCCAGCAGTGAACCCGGGGGGCTCTATGGCTACACCTTC
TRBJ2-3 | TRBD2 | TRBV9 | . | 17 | CASSPGLAGVSTDTQYF | TGTGCCAGTAGTCCGGGACTAGCGGGGGTTAGCACAGATACGCAGTATTTT
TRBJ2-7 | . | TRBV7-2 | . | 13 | CASSQQSGYEQYF | TGTGCCAGCAGCCAACAGTCTGGCTACGAGCAGTACTTC
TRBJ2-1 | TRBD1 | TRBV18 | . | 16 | CASSPPLRTGGNEQFF | TGTGCCAGCTCACCCCCGTTGAGGACAGGGGGCAATGAGCAGTTCTTC
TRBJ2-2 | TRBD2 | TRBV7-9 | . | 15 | CASSFSRRGGGELFF | TGTGCCAGCAGCTTCTCCCGGCGGGGGGGCGGGGAGCTGTTTTTT
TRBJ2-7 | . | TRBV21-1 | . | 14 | CASLSGGGPYEQYF | TGTGCCAGCTTGTCGGGAGGCGGGCCCTACGAGCAGTACTTC
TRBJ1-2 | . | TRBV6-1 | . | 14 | CASSDRGLNYGYTF | TGTGCCAGCAGTGACCGGGGGTTAAACTATGGCTACACCTTC
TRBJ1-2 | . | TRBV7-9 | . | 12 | CASSLVDYGYTF | TGTGCCAGCAGCTTAGTAGACTATGGCTACACCTTC
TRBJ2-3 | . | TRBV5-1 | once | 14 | CASSSLVPQDTQYF | TGCGCCAGCAGCTCGCTCGTCCCGCAGGATACGCAGTATTTT
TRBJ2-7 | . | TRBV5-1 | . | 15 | CASSSRTSGTYEQYF | TGCGCCAGCAGCTCCAGGACTTCCGGAACATACGAGCAGTACTTC
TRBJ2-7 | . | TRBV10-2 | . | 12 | CASRDRFWEQYF | TGCGCCAGCAGAGACAGGTTTTGGGAGCAGTACTTC
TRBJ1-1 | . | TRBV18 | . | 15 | CASSPTAGGWTEAFF | TGTGCCAGCTCTCCCACCGCCGGGGGATGGACTGAAGCTTTCTTT
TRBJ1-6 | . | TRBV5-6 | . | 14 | CASSLPGNNSPLHF | TGTGCCAGCAGCTTGCCCGGGAATAATTCACCCCTCCACTTT
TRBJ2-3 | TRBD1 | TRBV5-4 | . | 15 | CASSTRGLSTDTQYF | TGTGCCAGCAGCACCAGGGGGCTAAGCACAGATACGCAGTATTTT
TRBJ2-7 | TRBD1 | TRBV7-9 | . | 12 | CASTQGAYEQYF | TGTGCCAGCACCCAGGGGGCCTACGAGCAGTACTTC
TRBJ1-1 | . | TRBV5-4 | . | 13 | CATQTGPNTEAFF | TGTGCCACCCAAACAGGGCCCAACACTGAAGCTTTCTTT
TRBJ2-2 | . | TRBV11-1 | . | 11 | CASPLCGELFF | TGTGCCAGCCCGTTGTGCGGGGAGCTGTTTTTT
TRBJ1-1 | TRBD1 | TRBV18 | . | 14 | CASSGTGRNTEAFF | TGTGCCAGCTCCGGGACAGGCCGGAACACTGAAGCTTTCTTT
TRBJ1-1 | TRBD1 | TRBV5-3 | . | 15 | CARSLAGTGWTEAFF | TGTGCCAGAAGCTTGGCTGGGACAGGGTGGACTGAAGCTTTCTTT
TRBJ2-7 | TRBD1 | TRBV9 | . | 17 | CASSVSSGTGRSREQYF | TGTGCCAGCAGCGTTAGCTCCGGGACAGGGAGATCGCGCGAGCAGTACTTC
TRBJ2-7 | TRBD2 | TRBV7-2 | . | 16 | CASSSPGSGGTYEQYF | TGTGCCAGCAGCTCCCCAGGTAGCGGGGGGACCTACGAGCAGTACTTC
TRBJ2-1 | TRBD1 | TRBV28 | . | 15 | CASSPWDRYYNEQFF | TGTGCCAGCAGCCCCTGGGACAGATACTACAATGAGCAGTTCTTC
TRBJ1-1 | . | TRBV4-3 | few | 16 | CASSQEGGLRNTEAFF | TGCGCCAGCAGCCAAGAGGGGGGGCTAAGAAACACTGAAGCTTTCTTT
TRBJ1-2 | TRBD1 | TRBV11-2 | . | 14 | CASSSRGPSEGYTF | TGTGCCAGCAGCTCTAGGGGGCCGTCGGAGGGCTACACCTTC
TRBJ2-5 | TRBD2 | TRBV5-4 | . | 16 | CASSLRSSGDQETQYF | TGTGCCAGCAGCTTAAGGTCCAGCGGGGACCAAGAGACCCAGTACTTC
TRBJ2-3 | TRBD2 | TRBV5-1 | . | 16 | CASSLGRLAGPDTQYF | TGCGCCAGCAGCTTGGGTCGACTAGCGGGGCCAGATACGCAGTATTTT
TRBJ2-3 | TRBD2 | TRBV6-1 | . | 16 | CASSAGGGDYTDTQYF | TGTGCCAGCAGTGCGGGGGGTGGTGATTACACAGATACGCAGTATTTT
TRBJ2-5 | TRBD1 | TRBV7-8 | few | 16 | CASSLGQGNKGETQYF | TGTGCCAGCAGCTTAGGACAGGGGAATAAGGGAGAGACCCAGTACTTC
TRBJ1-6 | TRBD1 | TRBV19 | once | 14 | CASTRTGQNSPLHF | TGTGCCAGCACCCGGACAGGGCAAAATTCACCCCTCCACTTT
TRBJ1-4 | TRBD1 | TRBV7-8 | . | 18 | CASSPLTGQGITNEKLFF | TGTGCCAGCAGCCCCCTAACCGGACAGGGGATAACTAATGAAAAACTGTTTTTT
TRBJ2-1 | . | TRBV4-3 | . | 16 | CASSQEWSGSYNEQFF | TGCGCCAGCAGCCAAGAGTGGTCGGGCTCCTACAATGAGCAGTTCTTC
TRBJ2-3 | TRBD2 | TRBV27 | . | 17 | CASSLSRTSGSTDTQYF | TGTGCCAGCAGTTTATCCCGGACTAGCGGGAGCACAGATACGCAGTATTTT
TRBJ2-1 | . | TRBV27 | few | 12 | CASSALYNEQFF | TGTGCCAGCAGTGCGTTGTACAATGAGCAGTTCTTC
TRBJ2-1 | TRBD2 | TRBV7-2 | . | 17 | CASSSGLAGASYNEQFF | TGTGCCAGCAGCTCAGGACTAGCGGGAGCATCCTACAATGAGCAGTTCTTC
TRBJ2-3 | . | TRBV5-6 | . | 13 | CASSLVEADTQYF | TGTGCCAGCAGCTTGGTAGAGGCAGATACGCAGTATTTT
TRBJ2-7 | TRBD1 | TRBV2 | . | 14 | CASLRDRGSYEQYF | TGTGCCAGCCTACGGGACAGGGGCTCCTACGAGCAGTACTTC
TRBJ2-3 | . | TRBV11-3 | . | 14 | CASSLDGGLGTQYF | TGTGCCAGCAGCTTAGATGGGGGACTCGGTACGCAGTATTTT
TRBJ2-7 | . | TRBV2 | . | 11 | CASSRTDRFRF | TGTGCCAGCAGTCGGACAGATAGATTTCGCTTC
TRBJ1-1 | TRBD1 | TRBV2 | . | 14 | CASREQGVNTEAFF | TGTGCCAGCAGGGAACAGGGGGTGAACACTGAAGCTTTCTTT
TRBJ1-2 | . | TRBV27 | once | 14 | CASFSLGGGYGYTF | TGTGCCAGCTTCTCCCTTGGGGGGGGCTATGGCTACACCTTC
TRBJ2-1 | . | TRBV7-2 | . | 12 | CASSLDRTEQFF | TGTGCCAGCAGCTTAGACAGGACAGAGCAGTTCTTC
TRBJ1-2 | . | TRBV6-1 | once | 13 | CASENYAGTGYTF | TGTGCCAGCGAGAATTACGCCGGGACAGGCTACACCTTC
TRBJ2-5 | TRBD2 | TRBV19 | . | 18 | CASSPSTLAGGPRETQYF | TGTGCCAGTAGTCCGTCAACTCTAGCGGGGGGGCCTCGTGAGACCCAGTACTTC
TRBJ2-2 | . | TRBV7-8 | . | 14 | CASSQNKQTGELFF | TGTGCCAGCAGCCAAAACAAACAAACCGGGGAGCTGTTTTTT
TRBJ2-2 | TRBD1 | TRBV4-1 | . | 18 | CASSHYKGDRGGTGELFF | TGCGCCAGCAGCCACTACAAGGGGGACAGGGGGGGTACCGGGGAGCTGTTTTTT
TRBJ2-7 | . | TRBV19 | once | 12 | CASSPGPAEQYF | TGTGCCAGTAGCCCGGGTCCCGCCGAGCAGTACTTC
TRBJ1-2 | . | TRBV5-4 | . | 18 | CASSSPPGMKMTNYGYTF | TGTGCCAGCAGCTCACCCCCGGGGATGAAGATGACTAACTATGGCTACACCTTC
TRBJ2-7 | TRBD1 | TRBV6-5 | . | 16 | CASSYDRDSLRYEQYF | TGTGCCAGCAGTTACGACAGGGACAGTCTTAGGTACGAGCAGTACTTC
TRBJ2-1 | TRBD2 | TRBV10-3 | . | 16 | CAISRTSGRRSDEQFF | TGTGCCATCAGTCGGACTAGCGGGAGGAGGTCCGATGAGCAGTTCTTC